One sample yielded the 10 T cell receptor beta chains listed below, sequenced in a study of T cells in Graves' hyperthyroidism and ophthalmopathy. RNA transcripts were the template for amplifying TCR beta CDR3 regions. HTBI primers drove first-round RT-PCR of the TCR CDR3. TCRdb redid the calling of the multiplex PCR reads with MiXCR, one entry per CDR3 protein. Seen here are 370,000 or so distinct CDR3 sequences, around a sixth observed once, and the top ten hold 25% to 35%. Source material: blood. These receptors all stem from a woman aged 18-29 years with Graves' hyperthyroidism that later progressed to Graves' ophthalmopathy.

The chain joins TRBV19 to TRBJ1-2; no definite D call. The germline gives CDR1 LNHDA, CDR2 SQIVND (reference sequence). The CDR3 sequence is 15 residues long. The ends were cut back, 4 bases at V and 2 bases at J, with 14 bases in the middle. The CDR3 DNA is TGTGCCAGTAGTAGACACCGAGACGTAAACTATGGCTACACCTTC. Encoded protein: CASSRHRDVNYGYTF.

The chain joins TRBV15 to TRBJ1-5; D unresolved. Germline V CDR1 and CDR2: LNHNV, YYDKDF (reference sequence). The CDR3 loop spans 14 amino acids. V lost 1 base, J lost 2 bases, and 6 bases lay in between. The CDR3 nucleotides are TGTGCCACCAGCAGAGGAGTAGGCAATCAGCCCCAGCATTTT. Protein sequence: CATSRGVGNQPQHF.

This clonotype was observed at least ten times. The chain joins TRBV11-2 to TRBJ2-3, with 7 positions matching TRBD2. The CDR3 covers 16 residues. Unmatched junction bases numbered 6, after V lost 1 base and J lost 2 bases. Germline CDR1 is SGHAT and CDR2 is FQNNGV. The CDR3 DNA is TGTGCCAGCAGCTTAGTGGGAGGGCCCAACACAGATACGCAGTATTTT. Translated: CASSLVGGPNTDTQYF.

This clonotype was seen repeatedly, ten times or more. This sequence joins TRBV2 and TRBJ1-5; D is unclear. CDR1 and CDR2 from the germline V gene are SNHLY and FYNNEI. This CDR3 contains 14 residues. V gave up 8 bases and J gave up 3 bases, with 14 bases separating them. CDR3 in amino acids: CASSYIATNQPQHF. CDR3 in DNA: TGTGCCAGCTCTTACATCGCTACCAATCAGCCCCAGCATTTT.

This clonotype has more than one count but fewer than ten. V gene TRBV20-1 combines with J gene TRBJ2-2; TRBD1 aligns across 8 bases. V trimming: 5 bases; J trimming: 5 bases; junction bases outside the gene matches: 7. This CDR3 contains 14 residues. From germline, CDR1 is DFQATT and CDR2 SNEGSKA (reference sequence). In DNA form, the CDR3 reads TGCAGTGCTCCTCGGACAGGGATGACCGGGGAGCTGTTTTTT. Translating it yields CSAPRTGMTGELFF.

This clonotype was seen ten or more times. The chain recombines TRBV7-2 with TRBJ1-2, with 7 bases lining up with TRBD1. Unmatched junction bases numbered 7, after V lost 0 bases and J lost 6 bases. In germline, CDR1 is SGHTA, CDR2 FQGNSA. The CDR3 is 15 amino acids. The CDR3 protein is CASSLADTGAHGYTF. The CDR3 coding sequence is TGTGCCAGCAGCTTAGCCGATACAGGGGCGCATGGCTACACCTTC.

This clonotype was detected many times. The chain recombines TRBV20-1 with TRBJ2-3; D ambiguous. Germline CDR1 is DFQATT and CDR2 is SNEGSKA (reference sequence). The germline V and J ends were trimmed by 3 bases and 4 bases, with 23 bases remaining between them. CDR3 size: 17 residues. As DNA, the CDR3 is TGCAGTGCTAGTCTTTACCCCGGACCCCTACGACCAGATACGCAGTATTTT. Its protein is CSASLYPGPLRPDTQYF.

The V and J genes are TRBV7-3 and TRBJ2-1; 9 bases align to TRBD2. The ends lost 0 bases at V and 14 bases at J; junction bases unmatched: 11. CDR3 length: 15 amino acids. Germline V gives CDR1 SGHTA, CDR2 FQGTGA. This chain's CDR3 is CASSLTRSGRNGKFF. The CDR3 region has the DNA TGTGCCAGCAGCTTAACCCGAAGCGGGAGGAACGGAAAGTTCTTC.

This clonotype was detected a few times. The chain combines TRBV6-1 with TRBJ1-5, with unresolved D. V was cut by 6 bases and J by 7 bases, with 13 bases left in between. The CDR3 runs 13 residues. Germline CDR1 is MNHNS and CDR2 is SASEGT. CDR3 nucleotides: TGTGCCAGCAGCCCCCGACTGGAGCAGCCCCAGCATTTT. This gives the protein CASSPRLEQPQHF.

In this sample, this clonotype turned up a few times. V gene TRBV20-1 combines with J gene TRBJ2-5; 7 nucleotides agree with TRBD2. Germline V gene lookup returns CDR1 DFQATT and CDR2 SNEGSKA (reference sequence). V shed 3 bases and J 2 bases; nucleotides not matched to a gene: 9. This CDR3 is 15 amino acids long. The chain's CDR3 is CSASVRSSGQETQYF. Here the CDR3 DNA reads TGCAGTGCTAGCGTAAGGTCTAGCGGACAAGAGACCCAGTACTTC.